Below are 7 T cell receptor beta chains sequenced from a single sample in a study of immune evolution from preneoplasia to lung adenocarcinoma. The data were produced by immunoSEQ multiplex PCR, yet TCRdb's version contains in-frame clones alone and is incomplete. The sample holds 4,500 to 6,500 clones, around four fifths seen once. Sequenced sample: FFPE minimally invasive lung adenocarcinoma tissue. The receptors were sampled from a person aged 60 to 80 with lung adenocarcinoma.

This sequence joins TRBV12-5 and TRBJ2-7; no clear D gene. The CDR3 loop spans 13 amino acids. The ends were cut back, 7 bases at V and 0 bases at J, with 10 bases in the middle. Germline values: CDR1 LGHNT, CDR2 FRNRAP. Here the CDR3 DNA reads TGTGCTAGTGCTAACGTGCCCTCCTACGAGCAGTACTTC. This translates into CASANVPSYEQYF.

V is TRBV6-1 and J is TRBJ1-1; tentative D call: TRBD1 (5 bases). The length of the CDR3 is 14 residues. Germline V gene data show CDR1 as MNHNS and CDR2 as SASEGT. Trimming removed 7 bases at V and 8 bases at J, with 20 bases between. The CDR3 DNA sequence: TGTGCCAGCACCCTAGGTCTGGGGGAACCCGAAGCTTTCTTT. Translation gives CASTLGLGEPEAFF.

In this sample, this clone turned up once. This chain uses TRBV5-4 with TRBJ2-5, with 9 positions matching TRBD1. The end of the DNA is better explained by TRBJ2-7, so the J call may be wrong. Per germline, CDR1 SGHNT and CDR2 YYREEE (reference sequence). The length of the CDR3 is 14 residues. The CDR3 nucleotides are TGTGCCAGCAGCTTGGTTGGGACAGGGACCGAGCAGTACTTC. Translating gives CASSLVGTGTEQYF.

V and J are TRBV2 and TRBJ2-7; D is ambiguous. The germline V gene encodes CDR1 SNHLY and CDR2 FYNNEI. Trimming took off 1 base at V and 0 bases at J, with 10 bases between the two ends. CDR3 length: 15 residues. CDR3 protein: CASSEGSVSSYEQYF. In DNA form, the CDR3 reads TGTGCCAGCAGTGAAGGTTCGGTGAGCTCCTACGAGCAGTACTTC.

This chain connects TRBV6-1 to TRBJ2-1, with TRBD2 matching over 9 bases. Germline CDR1 reads MNHNS; CDR2 reads SASEGT. This CDR3 comprises 14 residues. V lost 7 bases and J lost 6; bases outside the gene matches: 7. CDR3 sequence reads: CASNRREGPNEQFF. In DNA form, the CDR3 reads TGTGCCAGCAATCGGCGGGAGGGCCCCAATGAGCAGTTCTTC.

The chain has TRBV15 and TRBJ2-7, with D unresolved. Germline CDR1 LNHNV, CDR2 YYDKDF (reference sequence). Trimming left V 5 bases short and J 1 base short, with 6 bases between. CDR3 length: 12 amino acids. The CDR3: CATSRESYEQYF. The DNA for the CDR3 is TGTGCCACCAGCCGCGAGTCCTACGAGCAGTACTTC.

The CDR3 loop is CAWSVTAGPRGGYTF. CDR3 DNA sequence: TGTGCCTGGAGTGTAACCGCAGGTCCTCGGGGGGGCTACACCTTC. This chain uses TRBV30 with TRBJ1-2, with D possibly TRBD1 on 5 matching bases. V was trimmed by 0 bases and J by 8 bases, leaving 19 bases between them. CDR3 length: 15 residues. Germline CDR1 and CDR2: GTSNPN and SVGIG (reference sequence).